A selection of T cell receptor beta chains follows, all from one sample in a study of regulatory T cells in long-lasting Graves disease. TCRdb reprocessed the multiplex PCR reads with MiXCR, giving one entry per CDR3 protein. The profile shows about 220,000 distinct CDR3 sequences, approximately 20% of them singletons. Sequencing was performed on peripheral blood mononuclear cells (PBMCs), taken at new diagnosis, from a patient treated with antithyroid drugs. Receptors originate from a female donor with Graves disease. The CDR3 runs from the conserved cysteine through the conserved F or W. The D gene is left open where the match is weak. The size of a clone is reported for some rows only, either as once, few or many, or as a class for expanded clones.

TRBV7-8	TRBD2	many	TRBJ2-1	TGTGCCAGCAGCTTAGAACCAGCGGGAGGGTACAATGAGCAGTTCTTC	CASSLEPAGGYNEQFF
TRBV6-5	-	many	TRBJ1-2	TGTGCCAGCAGTTACTCGGCCGGCGTCACTGACTATGGCTACACCTTC	CASSYSAGVTDYGYTF
TRBV6-1	-	many	TRBJ2-6	TGTGCCAGCAGTGAAGTCAATTTTGGGACCATCTCTGGGGCCAACGTCCTGACTTTC	CASSEVNFGTISGANVLTF
TRBV3-1	-	many	TRBJ2-5	TGTGCCAGCAGCCAAGGAGAGCGAGAGACCCAGTACTTC	CASSQGERETQYF
TRBV20-1	-	few	TRBJ2-7	TGCAGTGCTAGTTCTAGCGCAGCCTACGAGCAGTACTTC	CSASSSAAYEQYF
TRBV24-1	-	many	TRBJ2-1	TGTGCCACCAGTGATAGGGCAGCCTTAAAGGACAATGAGCAGTTCTTC	CATSDRAALKDNEQFF
TRBV11-2	-	many	TRBJ2-2	TGTGCCAGTAACCCCCGCGCCGGGGAGCTGTTTTTT	CASNPRAGELFF
TRBV27	-	many	TRBJ1-2	TGTGCCAGCAGTTTAAGTTATCAGGGCATGAACTATGGCTACACCTTC	CASSLSYQGMNYGYTF
TRBV10-3	-	many	TRBJ2-3	TGTGCCATCGGGATTGCAGATACGCAGTATTTT	CAIGIADTQYF
TRBV10-3	TRBD1	many	TRBJ1-1	TGTGCCATCAGTGACCCGACAGGGGATAACACTGAAGCTTTCTTT	CAISDPTGDNTEAFF
TRBV20-1	TRBD1	many	TRBJ1-5	TGCAGTGCTAGAGGTTCACAGGGGGCAAGCAATCAGCCCCAGCATTTT	CSARGSQGASNQPQHF
TRBV19	-	medium-sized	TRBJ2-6	TGTGCCAGTAGTATAAGGGACCAAGATGTCCTGACTTTC	CASSIRDQDVLTF
TRBV11-2	-	many	TRBJ2-3	TGTGCCAGCAGCTTAGACAGGGCCACAGATACGCAGTATTTT	CASSLDRATDTQYF
TRBV28	TRBD2	many	TRBJ2-1	TGTGCCAGCAGTTTCGCGGGAGCCTACTACAATGAGCAGTTCTTC	CASSFAGAYYNEQFF
TRBV6-5	-	few	TRBJ1-2	TGTGCCAGCAGTTACACCGACGGATATGGCTACACCTTC	CASSYTDGYGYTF
TRBV24-1	TRBD1	many	TRBJ1-1	TGTGCCACCAGTGACGGCCCAGACAGGGGTAGTGAAGCTTTCTTT	CATSDGPDRGSEAFF
TRBV6-1	-	many	TRBJ1-1	TGTGCCAGCAGTGAATGGGGGGTGGGGATCACTGAAGCTTTCTTT	CASSEWGVGITEAFF
TRBV6-1	-	many	TRBJ2-3	TGTGCCAGCAGGGGCAGGGGCACAGATACGCAGTATTTT	CASRGRGTDTQYF
TRBV11-1	-	many	TRBJ1-1	TGTGCCAGCAGCTTAGCGAGCAGGGGACTTCTCATGAACACTGAAGCTTTCTTT	CASSLASRGLLMNTEAFF
TRBV19	TRBD2	few	TRBJ2-5	TGTGCCAGTAAAGATAGCGGGAGAAAGACCCGGTACTTC	CASKDSGRKTRYF
TRBV15	TRBD1	many	TRBJ2-1	TGTGCCACCAGCAGAGTGTTAGGGACAGGGAGCGATGAGCAGTTCTTC	CATSRVLGTGSDEQFF
TRBV7-9	TRBD2	-	TRBJ2-7	TGTGCCAGCAGCTTACTCGCCGGGACTAGCGGGAGGGCCGGGTACGAGCAGTACTTC	CASSLLAGTSGRAGYEQYF
TRBV7-9	-	many	TRBJ1-1	TGTGCCAGCAGCTTGGGGTACACTGAAGCTTTCTTT	CASSLGYTEAFF
TRBV3-1	-	many	TRBJ2-2	TGTGCCAGCAGGAGGGCGGTGAACACCGGGGAGCTGTTTTTT	CASRRAVNTGELFF
TRBV2	TRBD1	-	TRBJ1-5	TGTGCCAGCAGTGAAGCGGGACAGAGCAATCAGCCCCAGCATTTT	CASSEAGQSNQPQHF
TRBV20-1	TRBD2	-	TRBJ2-5	TGCAGTGCTAGGATCAGACTAGCGGGAGAGGTCCAAGAGACCCAGTACTTC	CSARIRLAGEVQETQYF
TRBV28	-	many	TRBJ2-2	TGTGCCAGCAGAAGTTCCGGGGAGCTGTTTTTT	CASRSSGELFF
TRBV2	-	many	TRBJ1-2	TGTGCCAGCAGCGAGGACAACTATGGCTACACCTTC	CASSEDNYGYTF
TRBV9	-	many	TRBJ2-3	TGTGCCAGCAGCGTAGGGGGGAGCGAGGGGGGCACAGATACGCAGTATTTT	CASSVGGSEGGTDTQYF
TRBV2	-	many	TRBJ2-1	TGTGCCAGCAGTTTCCAGGGTTACTCCTACAATGAGCAGTTCTTC	CASSFQGYSYNEQFF
TRBV2	-	many	TRBJ2-1	TGTGCCAGCAGTGCGTTACGGCCCCCCCCTTACAATGAGCAGTTCTTC	CASSALRPPPYNEQFF
TRBV15	-	many	TRBJ2-3	TGTGCCACCAGCAGAGATAGAGGGCTACGAAATACGCAGTATTTT	CATSRDRGLRNTQYF
TRBV30	TRBD1	many	TRBJ1-1	TGTGCCACGGACAGGTTTCGATGGGACACTGAAGCTTTCTTT	CATDRFRWDTEAFF
TRBV7-9	-	many	TRBJ2-7	TGTGCCAGCAGCTTAGGCGAGGCGGATTCCTACGAGCAGTACTTC	CASSLGEADSYEQYF
TRBV20-1	-	many	TRBJ1-1	TGCAGTGCCGAAGGGGGGATGAACACTGAAGCTTTCTTT	CSAEGGMNTEAFF
TRBV19	-	many	TRBJ1-1	TGTGCCAGTAGTCCCCTAGACACTGAAGCTTTCTTT	CASSPLDTEAFF
TRBV11-3	-	many	TRBJ1-2	TGTGCCAGCAGCCTCCCGACCCGACGGTATGGCTACACCTTC	CASSLPTRRYGYTF
TRBV5-1	-	few	TRBJ1-1	TGCGCCAGCAGCGCTTCTGGGGGGCTAGGTACTGAAGCTTTCTTT	CASSASGGLGTEAFF
TRBV29-1	-	-	TRBJ2-1	TGCAGCGTGGTGAGGTGGGACGGAAAACCGGAGCAGTTCTTC	CSVVRWDGKPEQFF
TRBV3-1	-	many	TRBJ2-7	TGTGCCAGCAGCCAAGATGGCCCATCCTGGGGGGAGCAGTACTTC	CASSQDGPSWGEQYF
TRBV4-2	TRBD1	few	TRBJ2-3	TGTGCCAGCAGCAAACGGGACAGTGGCACAGATACGCAGTATTTT	CASSKRDSGTDTQYF
TRBV10-3	-	many	TRBJ2-7	TGTGCCATCAGTGAGTCGGTCCTAGCAGAGCAGTACTTC	CAISESVLAEQYF
TRBV6-1	-	many	TRBJ2-7	TGTGCCAGCACTGGACAGACCTACGAGCAGTACTTC	CASTGQTYEQYF
TRBV19	TRBD2	few	TRBJ2-7	TGTGCCAGTAGTATTCTAGCGGGCGGACCCTACGAGCAGTACTTC	CASSILAGGPYEQYF
TRBV29-1	-	many	TRBJ2-1	TGCAGCATCATGACAGGAGCGGGGCAGTTCTTC	CSIMTGAGQFF
TRBV24-1	TRBD1	many	TRBJ1-2	TGTGCCACCAGTGACCCCTCCACAGGGGGCCAGGAGGGGAACTATGGCTACACCTTC	CATSDPSTGGQEGNYGYTF
TRBV7-2	-	many	TRBJ1-3	TGTGCCAGCAGCCCGGAGGAGGTCCGGGGATCTGGAAACACCATATATTTT	CASSPEEVRGSGNTIYF
TRBV2	TRBD1	many	TRBJ2-7	TGTGCCACCATGGGACAGGGGGCCTACGAGCAGTACTTC	CATMGQGAYEQYF
TRBV7-9	TRBD1	many	TRBJ2-7	TGTGCCAGCAGCCGGGACAGGGGGGGCCTAATCACCGAGCAGTACTTC	CASSRDRGGLITEQYF
TRBV12-3/TRBV12-4	TRBD2	many	TRBJ2-1	TGTGCCAGCAGCCCGGCTAGCGGCTACAATGAGCAGTTCTTC	CASSPASGYNEQFF
TRBV6-1	TRBD2	many	TRBJ2-1	TGTGCCAGCAGAGCACGGGGACTAGCGGGAGATACCAATGAGCAGTTCTTC	CASRARGLAGDTNEQFF
TRBV2	-	many	TRBJ1-6	TGTGCCAGCAAATTGGACAGATTAAATTCACCCCTCCACTTT	CASKLDRLNSPLHF
TRBV10-3	-	many	TRBJ2-7	TGTGCCATCGTTGAGGACCGGGCAGGGGTCTACGAGCAGTACTTC	CAIVEDRAGVYEQYF
TRBV5-1	-	many	TRBJ1-1	TGTGCCAGCAGCCGTGACAGCCAAACTACTGAAGCTTTCTTT	CASSRDSQTTEAFF